This T cell receptor beta chain was obtained from a study of shared clonotypes between healthy human individuals. Findings of the study overall: Sharing across a handful of donors was seen in 4.5% to 6.5% of naive CD4 clonotypes. Donor scarcity curtailed the genetic and exposure-history diversity represented herein.

Sorted-subset replicate PCR reactions contained 150 to 200 ng DNA, corresponding to some 30,000 T cell genomes. Sequenced by immunoSEQ multiplex PCR; TCRdb stores in-frame clones only, minus some. This sample has about 1.1 million clones, with around 78% found just once. Healthy and HIV-negative, the adult donors had no recent acute infections or vaccinations. The table lists this clone with a few counts. Its specificity is not known. This CDR3 is 14 amino acids long. Looked up from germline, CDR1 is SQVTM and CDR2 is ANQGSEA. Trimming removed 5 bases from V and 1 base from J; junction bases left unmatched: 6.

The specimen sequenced was memory CD4+ T cells from PBMCs. As for subset: CD45RA-negative fraction. This clonotype was sampled from a man between 18 and 35 years old in good health. Some clones in this sample may be carry-over from other donors' samples. This sequence joins TRBV29-1 and TRBJ1-1; 8 positions agree with TRBD1. The DNA of the CDR3 is TGCAGCGTTCTCCCCGGGACAGGGAACACTGAAGCTTTCTTT. Its translation is CSVLPGTGNTEAFF. Supplemented by reference TRBV29-1 and TRBJ1-1, the full variable domain reads SAVISQKPSRDICQRGTSLTIQCQVDSQVTMMFWYRQQPGQSLTLIATANQGSEATYESGFVIDKFPISRPNLTFSTLTVSNMSPEDSSIYLCSVLPGTGNTEAFFGQGTRLTVV.